This section outlines one TCR beta chain sequence together with its context. CDR3 length: 14 amino acids. Germline loops: CDR1 SGHRS, CDR2 YFSETQ. Trimming stripped 4 bases from V and 0 bases from J, with 9 bases between. HIV-negative, healthy adults without recent acute infections or vaccinations were the donors. The record originates from a study of shared clonotypes between healthy human individuals. In the study's own analysis: ImmunoSEQ only sent back junction sequences with no quality scores, so filtering was done differently. Data came from immunoSEQ multiplex PCR; TCRdb stores just in-frame clones and leaves some out. The V and J calls and clone size come from that table; D and trimming were worked out from the DNA. The sample shows millions of clones, 95% of them seen only once.

The sequence derives from a young man in good health. This sequence joins TRBV5-1 and TRBJ2-3, with D perhaps TRBD2 (5 bases). Sequenced input: naive CD4+ T cells sorted from blood. Described subset: CD45RA+ positively selected. The CDR3 DNA reads TGCGCCAGCAGCATTCGGGAAAGCACAGATACGCAGTATTTT. It translates to CASSIRESTDTQYF. Full variable domain (remainder filled in from reference TRBV5-1 and TRBJ2-3): KAGVTQTPRYLIKTRGQQVTLSCSPISGHRSVSWYQQTPGQGLQFLFEYFSETQRNKGNFPGRFSGRQFSNSRSEMNVSTLELGDSALYLCASSIRESTDTQYFGPGTRLTVL.